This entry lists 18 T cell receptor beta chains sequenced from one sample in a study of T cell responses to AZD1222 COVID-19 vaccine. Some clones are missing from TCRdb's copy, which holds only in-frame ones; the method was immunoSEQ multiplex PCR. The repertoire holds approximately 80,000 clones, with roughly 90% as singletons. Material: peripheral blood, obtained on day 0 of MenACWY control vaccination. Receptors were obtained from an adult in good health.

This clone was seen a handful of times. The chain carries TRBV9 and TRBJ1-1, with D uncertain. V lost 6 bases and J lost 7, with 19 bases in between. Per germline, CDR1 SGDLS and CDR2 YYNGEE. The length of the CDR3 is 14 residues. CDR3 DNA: TGTGCCAGCACCCCGCGGCGGACGTCCTTTGAAGCTTTCTTT. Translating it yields CASTPRRTSFEAFF.

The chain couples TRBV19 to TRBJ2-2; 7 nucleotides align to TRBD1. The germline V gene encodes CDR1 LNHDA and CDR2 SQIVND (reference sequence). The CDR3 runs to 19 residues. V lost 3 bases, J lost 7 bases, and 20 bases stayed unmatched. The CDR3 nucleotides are TGTGCCAGTAGTATGTTGTTCCCAATCCCTACACAGGGGAGCGGGGAGCTGTTTTTT. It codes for CASSMLFPIPTQGSGELFF.

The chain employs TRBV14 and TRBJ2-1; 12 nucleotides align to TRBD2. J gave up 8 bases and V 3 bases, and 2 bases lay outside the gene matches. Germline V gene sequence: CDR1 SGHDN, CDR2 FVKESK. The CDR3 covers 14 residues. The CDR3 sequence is CASSHRTSGDEQFF. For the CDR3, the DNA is TGTGCCAGCAGCCACCGGACTAGCGGGGATGAGCAGTTCTTC.

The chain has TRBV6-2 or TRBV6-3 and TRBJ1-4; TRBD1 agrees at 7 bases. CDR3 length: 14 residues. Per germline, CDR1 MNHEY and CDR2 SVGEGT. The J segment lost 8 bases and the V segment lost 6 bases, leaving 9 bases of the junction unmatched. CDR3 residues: CASSQGVHREKLFF. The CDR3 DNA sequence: TGTGCCAGCAGCCAGGGGGTACATCGGGAAAAACTGTTTTTT.

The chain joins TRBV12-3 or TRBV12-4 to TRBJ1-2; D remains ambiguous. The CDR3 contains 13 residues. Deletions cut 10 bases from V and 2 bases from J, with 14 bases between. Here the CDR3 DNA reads TGTGCCACCCTTAAGGTTGGCAACTATGGCTACACCTTC. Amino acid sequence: CATLKVGNYGYTF.

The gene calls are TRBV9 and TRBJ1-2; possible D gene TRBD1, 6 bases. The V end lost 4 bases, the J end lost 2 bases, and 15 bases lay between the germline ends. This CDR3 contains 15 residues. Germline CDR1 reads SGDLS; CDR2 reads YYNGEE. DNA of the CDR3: TGTGCCAGCAGCACCCGGACAGTTGGAAACTATGGCTACACCTTC. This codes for CASSTRTVGNYGYTF.

This chain's CDR3 is CASSPAGRNTEAFF. CDR3 in DNA: TGTGCCAGCAGTCCCGCCGGGAGGAACACTGAAGCTTTCTTT. This chain links TRBV25-1 with TRBJ1-1; D uncertain. CDR3 length: 14 amino acids. Germline CDR1 reads MGHDK; CDR2 reads SYGVNS. V lost 5 bases, J lost 1 base, and 11 bases lay in between.

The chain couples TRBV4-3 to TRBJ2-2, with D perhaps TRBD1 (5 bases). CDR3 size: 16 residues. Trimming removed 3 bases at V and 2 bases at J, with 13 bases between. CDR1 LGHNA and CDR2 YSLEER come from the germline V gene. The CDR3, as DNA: TGCGCCAGCAGCCAGGCCTTAGGGGCTAACACCGGGGAGCTGTTTTTT. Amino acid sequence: CASSQALGANTGELFF.

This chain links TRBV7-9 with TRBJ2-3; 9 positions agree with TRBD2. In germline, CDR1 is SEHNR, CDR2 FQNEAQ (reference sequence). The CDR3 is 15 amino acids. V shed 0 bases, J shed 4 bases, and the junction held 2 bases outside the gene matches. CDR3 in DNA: TGTGCCAGCAGCTTAGCAGCGGGGGGAGCAGATACGCAGTATTTT. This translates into CASSLAAGGADTQYF.

The CDR3, as DNA: TGTGCCAGCAGCTTAGCCGCTAGCGGAAACCAAGAGACCCAGTACTTC. Translation: CASSLAASGNQETQYF. This rearrangement joins TRBV7-2 to TRBJ2-5, with TRBD2 matching 7 bases. Germline CDR1 SGHTA, CDR2 FQGNSA. This CDR3 spans 16 amino acids. V shed 0 bases and J 0 bases; nucleotides not matched to a gene: 4.

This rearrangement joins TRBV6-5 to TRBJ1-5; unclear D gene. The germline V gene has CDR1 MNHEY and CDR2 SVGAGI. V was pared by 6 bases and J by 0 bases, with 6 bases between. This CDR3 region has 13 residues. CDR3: CASRRDSNQPQHF. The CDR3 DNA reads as TGTGCCAGCAGACGGGATAGCAATCAGCCCCAGCATTTT.

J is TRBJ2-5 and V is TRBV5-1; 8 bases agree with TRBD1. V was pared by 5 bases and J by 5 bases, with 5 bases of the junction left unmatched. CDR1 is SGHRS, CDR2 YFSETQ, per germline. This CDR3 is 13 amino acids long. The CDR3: CASSQGARETQYF. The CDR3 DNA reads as TGCGCCAGCAGTCAGGGGGCGCGGGAGACCCAGTACTTC.

The chain's CDR3 is CASSERGREAQYF. As DNA, the CDR3 is TGTGCCAGCAGTGAAAGAGGAAGGGAGGCGCAGTACTTC. V and J are TRBV6-1 and TRBJ2-7, with D perhaps TRBD2 (6 bases). The V and J ends lost 2 bases and 9 bases respectively, with 14 bases between them. Germline CDR1 is MNHNS and CDR2 is SASEGT. The CDR3 is made up of 13 amino acids.

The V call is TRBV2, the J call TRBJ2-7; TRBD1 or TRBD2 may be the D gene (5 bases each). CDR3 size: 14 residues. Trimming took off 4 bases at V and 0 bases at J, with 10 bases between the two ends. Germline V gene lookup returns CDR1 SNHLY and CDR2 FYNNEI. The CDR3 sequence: CASSAGTASYEQYF. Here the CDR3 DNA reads TGTGCCAGCAGTGCTGGGACGGCCTCCTACGAGCAGTACTTC.

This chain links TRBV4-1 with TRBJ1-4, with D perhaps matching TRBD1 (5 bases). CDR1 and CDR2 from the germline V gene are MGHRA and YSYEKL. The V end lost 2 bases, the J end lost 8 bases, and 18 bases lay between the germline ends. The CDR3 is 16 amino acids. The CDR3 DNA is TGCGCCAGCAGCCAAAAACAGGTCCAGTACTACGAAAAACTGTTTTTT. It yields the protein CASSQKQVQYYEKLFF.

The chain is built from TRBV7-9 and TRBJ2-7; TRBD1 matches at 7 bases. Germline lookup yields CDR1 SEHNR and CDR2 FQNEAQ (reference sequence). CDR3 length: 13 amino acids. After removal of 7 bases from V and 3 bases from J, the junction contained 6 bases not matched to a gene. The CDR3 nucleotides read TGTGCCAGCACCTCACAGGGGCGCTACGAGCAGTACTTC. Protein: CASTSQGRYEQYF.

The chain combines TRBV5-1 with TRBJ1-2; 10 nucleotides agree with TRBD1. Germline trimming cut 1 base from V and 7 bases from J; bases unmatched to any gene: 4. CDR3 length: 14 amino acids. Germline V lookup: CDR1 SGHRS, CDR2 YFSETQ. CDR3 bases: TGCGCCAGCAGCTTGAAAGGGACAGGGGCTGGCTACACCTTC. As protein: CASSLKGTGAGYTF. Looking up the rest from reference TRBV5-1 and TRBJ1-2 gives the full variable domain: KAGVTQTPRYLIKTRGQQVTLSCSPISGHRSVSWYQQTPGQGLQFLFEYFSETQRNKGNFPGRFSGRQFSNSRSEMNVSTLELGDSALYLCASSLKGTGAGYTFGSGTRLTVV.

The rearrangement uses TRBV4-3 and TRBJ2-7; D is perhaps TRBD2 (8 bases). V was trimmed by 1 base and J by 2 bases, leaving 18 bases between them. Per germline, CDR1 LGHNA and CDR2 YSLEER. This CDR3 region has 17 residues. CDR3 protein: CASSQGLRGGTAYEQYF. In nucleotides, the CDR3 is TGCGCCAGCAGCCAAGGACTTCGGGGGGGGACAGCCTACGAGCAGTACTTC.